The rows below give T cell receptor beta chains drawn from one sample of a study of cytomegalovirus exposure and HLA in healthy donors. The method was immunoSEQ multiplex PCR; TCRdb's version includes in-frame clones alone and lacks a portion of them. The sample consists of about 180,000 clones, over 65% of them appearing once. The sequenced sample consisted of PBMCs. The receptors here all came from a woman aged 60-75 years in good health and CMV-seropositive. Both conserved end residues are part of each CDR3. A D gene is named only where the DNA matches it firmly. Size tells how often a clone was seen (once, few, many) or the class of an expanded clone, and some rows leave it out.

V,size,J,D,CDR3,DNA
TRBV7-3,-,TRBJ2-2,-,CASSYEITGELFF,TGTGCCAGCAGCTACGAGATCACCGGGGAGCTGTTTTTT
TRBV5-4,few,TRBJ1-2,-,CASSLAVNRAQGYTF,TGTGCCAGCAGCTTGGCTGTCAATAGAGCGCAAGGCTACACCTTC
TRBV7-7,few,TRBJ2-2,-,CASSPRRVGAGELFF,TGTGCTAGCAGCCCGAGGAGGGTAGGGGCCGGGGAGCTGTTTTTT
TRBV5-1,once,TRBJ2-5,TRBD1,CASSQGTGQETQYF,TGCGCCAGCAGCCAGGGGACAGGGCAAGAGACCCAGTACTTC
TRBV30,-,TRBJ1-1,-,CAWNRANTEAFF,TGTGCCTGGAACAGGGCGAACACTGAAGCTTTCTTT
TRBV19,-,TRBJ1-2,TRBD1,CASSNQGARGYGYTF,TGTGCCAGTAGTAACCAGGGGGCGCGGGGGTATGGCTACACCTTC
TRBV6-5,-,TRBJ2-7,-,CASSYEKRGYEQYF,TGTGCCAGCAGTTACGAGAAGCGAGGCTACGAGCAGTACTTC
TRBV18,-,TRBJ2-5,TRBD1,CASSGDRGRETQYF,TGTGCCAGCTCGGGGGACAGGGGGCGAGAGACCCAGTACTTC
TRBV7-9,-,TRBJ2-3,-,CASSLNQGPDTQYF,TGTGCCAGCAGCTTAAACCAGGGGCCAGATACGCAGTATTTT
TRBV18,-,TRBJ1-5,-,CASSASGGGRGNQPQHF,TGTGCCAGCTCAGCCAGCGGGGGGGGCAGAGGCAATCAGCCCCAGCATTTT
TRBV7-8,-,TRBJ2-1,TRBD1,CASSFLQGEGYNEQFF,TGTGCCAGCAGCTTTCTACAGGGGGAAGGCTACAATGAGCAGTTCTTC
TRBV30,-,TRBJ2-7,TRBD2,CAWSALAGVPYEQYF,TGTGCCTGGAGTGCCCTAGCGGGGGTTCCCTACGAGCAGTACTTC
TRBV28,-,TRBJ2-1,TRBD1,CASSPDRDRGLYNEQFF,TGTGCCAGCAGCCCTGACCGGGACAGGGGATTATACAATGAGCAGTTCTTC
TRBV11-2,-,TRBJ1-4,-,CASSSVQGVNEKLFF,TGTGCCAGCAGCTCCGTACAGGGAGTCAATGAAAAACTGTTTTTT
TRBV5-4,-,TRBJ1-1,-,CASSPNTGLGTEAFF,TGTGCCAGCAGCCCAAATACAGGGCTAGGCACTGAAGCTTTCTTT
TRBV9,few,TRBJ1-3,-,CASSVGSGSGNTIYF,TGTGCCAGCAGCGTAGGTTCAGGGTCTGGAAACACCATATATTTT
TRBV7-8,once,TRBJ2-2,TRBD1,CASSLGDRPGELFF,TGTGCCAGCAGCTTAGGGGACAGGCCCGGGGAGCTGTTTTTT
TRBV5-6,-,TRBJ1-5,-,CASSRGRQGWNQPQHF,TGTGCCAGCAGCCGCGGCCGGCAGGGTTGGAATCAGCCCCAGCATTTT
TRBV6-1,-,TRBJ1-5,-,CASEGSANQPQHF,TGTGCCAGCGAGGGATCGGCTAATCAGCCCCAGCATTTT
TRBV10-3,-,TRBJ2-1,TRBD2,CAISVPGGLNEQFF,TGTGCCATCAGTGTTCCGGGGGGTTTGAATGAGCAGTTCTTC
TRBV15,-,TRBJ2-2,-,CATSHGGLNTGELFF,TGTGCCACCAGCCACGGGGGGCTAAACACCGGGGAGCTGTTTTTT
TRBV6-5,-,TRBJ1-2,-,CASSYSPGVGGYTF,TGTGCCAGCAGTTACTCACCAGGGGTCGGTGGCTACACCTTC